The sample holds a few counts of the clone carrying this T cell receptor beta chain. What it binds is not known. Assay: immunoSEQ multiplex PCR; the TCRdb copy retains only in-frame clones and omits some. This table has some 130,000 clones, around 76% appearing once. These data belong to a study of cytotoxic CD8 clonotypes in ibrutinib-treated CLL. Study-level information: After a median of around six years, around 15 patients stayed remitted and some 12 progressed; responses had been partial in around 25 and complete in 2. It was after a median 12 months of treatment, range 6 to 36, that response samples were taken. When averaged across all of the samples, the counts came to approximately 250,000 productive templates and 90,000 to 95,000 productive rearrangements. General study findings and limits: Increased clonality at ibrutinib response gave way to a return toward baseline at progression.

CDR3 length: 15 residues. Deletions cut 4 bases from V and 0 bases from J, with 13 bases between. CDR1 is WNHNN and CDR2 is SYGVQD in the germline V gene (reference sequence). The sequences come from PBMCs, collected after 24 months of ibrutinib treatment. This TCR came from a human donor with chronic lymphocytic leukemia. V and J are TRBV10-1 and TRBJ2-7; D uncertain. This chain's CDR3 is CASSVPNWSSYEQYF. CDR3 DNA sequence: TGCGCCAGCAGTGTCCCTAATTGGAGCTCCTACGAGCAGTACTTC.